The 20 T cell receptor beta chains below all came from one sample that was sequenced in a study of blood T cell repertoires in COVID-19. Data came from immunoSEQ multiplex PCR; TCRdb stores just in-frame clones and leaves some out. The sample has about 90,000 clones; approximately 89% are singletons. The sequencing sample was made of peripheral blood. The origin of the receptors is a human donor with active COVID-19. The donor label of this sample is uncertain.

This chain connects TRBV5-1 to TRBJ2-7, with 9 bases matching TRBD2. The length of the CDR3 is 17 residues. Germline V gene lookup returns CDR1 SGHRS and CDR2 YFSETQ. V lost 0 bases, J lost 0 bases, and 7 bases stayed unmatched. CDR3 amino acids: CASSLGATSGYSYEQYF. The CDR3 nucleotides are TGCGCCAGCAGCTTGGGGGCGACTAGCGGTTACTCCTACGAGCAGTACTTC.

This chain uses TRBV14 with TRBJ2-7, with no clear D. The V gene lost 0 bases and the J gene lost 1 base, with 7 bases spanning the gap. Germline assignment: CDR1 SGHDN and CDR2 FVKESK. This CDR3 is built from 14 residues. CDR3 sequence: CASSQESVSYEQYF. The DNA for the CDR3 is TGTGCCAGCAGCCAAGAATCGGTATCCTACGAGCAGTACTTC.

The chain joins TRBV2 to TRBJ2-7; the match to TRBD2 covers 11 bases. The germline V gene encodes CDR1 SNHLY and CDR2 FYNNEI. This CDR3 contains 13 residues. V shed 2 bases and J 11 bases; nucleotides not matched to a gene: 5. CDR3 nucleotides: TGTGCCAGCAGTGAACTAGCGGGGGGTGATGAGTACTTC. Encoded protein: CASSELAGGDEYF.

The chain uses TRBV10-3 and TRBJ2-3; 7 bases are a match to TRBD1. The CDR3 runs to 15 residues. J gave up 0 bases and V 7 bases, and 7 bases lay outside the gene matches. Germline V gene data show CDR1 as ENHRY and CDR2 as SYGVKD. The DNA of the CDR3 is TGTGCCATCAAGGTAGGGACAGAGAGCACAGATACGCAGTATTTT. This translates into CAIKVGTESTDTQYF.

The chain links TRBV18 to TRBJ2-2; TRBD2 might be the D (5 bases). CDR3 length equals 16 residues. V was cut by 0 bases and J by 6 bases, with 14 bases left in between. Germline CDR1 and CDR2: KGHSH and LQKENI. The CDR3: CASSPPPSSSAGELFF. The CDR3 DNA sequence: TGTGCCAGCTCACCACCCCCTAGCTCAAGCGCCGGGGAGCTGTTTTTT.

This clone was counted between two and nine times. J is TRBJ2-7 and V is TRBV19; 8 bases are a match to TRBD1. From germline, CDR1 is LNHDA and CDR2 SQIVND (reference sequence). The CDR3 is made up of 13 amino acids. V lost 4 bases, J lost 2 bases, and 1 base stayed unmatched. Here the CDR3 reads CASSRDRTYEQYF. The CDR3 DNA is TGTGCCAGTAGTAGGGACAGGACCTACGAGCAGTACTTC. Full variable domain (remainder filled in from reference TRBV19 and TRBJ2-7): DGGITQSPKYLFRKEGQNVTLSCEQNLNHDAMYWYRQDPGQGLRLIYYSQIVNDFQKGDIAEGYSVSREKKESFPLTVTSAQKNPTAFYLCASSRDRTYEQYFGPGTRLTVT.

The J gene is TRBJ1-1, the V gene TRBV7-9, with 8 bases fitting TRBD1. CDR1 and CDR2 (germline): SEHNR, FQNEAQ (reference sequence). V was pared by 3 bases and J by 5 bases, with 5 bases of the junction left unmatched. This CDR3 has 14 amino acids. The CDR3 sequence: CASSLDRAWTEAFF. The CDR3 region has the DNA TGTGCCAGCAGCTTGGACAGGGCATGGACTGAAGCTTTCTTT. Full variable domain (remainder filled in from reference TRBV7-9 and TRBJ1-1): DTGVSQNPRHKITKRGQNVTFRCDPISEHNRLYWYRQTLGQGPEFLTYFQNEAQLEKSRLLSDRFSAERPKGSFSTLEIQRTEQGDSAMYLCASSLDRAWTEAFFGQGTRLTVV.

The CDR3 coding sequence is TGTGCCAGCAGCGTAGAGTGGGGGGACCAAGAGACCCAGTACTTC. This gives the protein CASSVEWGDQETQYF. The rearrangement uses TRBV9 and TRBJ2-5; tentative D call: TRBD2 (6 bases). In germline, CDR1 is SGDLS, CDR2 YYNGEE. This CDR3 is built from 15 residues. Trimming removed 0 bases from V and 0 bases from J, with 9 bases in between.

This chain joins TRBV10-3 and TRBJ2-5; unclear D gene. With 4 bases removed from V and 1 base from J, the gap between germline ends came to 7 bases. Germline values: CDR1 ENHRY, CDR2 SYGVKD. CDR3 length: 13 amino acids. The CDR3 sequence: CAISVSPQETQYF. Here the CDR3 DNA reads TGTGCCATCAGTGTTAGTCCCCAAGAGACCCAGTACTTC.

This clone was observed once. The V and J genes are TRBV10-3 and TRBJ1-6; D remains ambiguous. CDR3 length: 16 amino acids. From germline, CDR1 is ENHRY and CDR2 SYGVKD. V lost 0 bases to trimming and J lost 6 bases, with 12 bases between them. CDR3 sequence: CAISESIVNPNSPLHF. CDR3 nucleotide sequence: TGTGCCATCAGTGAGTCGATAGTTAATCCTAATTCACCCCTCCACTTT.

The rearrangement links TRBV4-1 to TRBJ2-2, with D unresolved. The CDR3 consists of 15 residues. V lost 6 bases to trimming and J lost 2 bases, with 13 bases between them. Looked up from germline, CDR1 is MGHRA and CDR2 is YSYEKL. CDR3 region: CASSGRVENTGELFF. As DNA, the CDR3 is TGCGCCAGCAGTGGCCGGGTGGAAAACACCGGGGAGCTGTTTTTT.

The chain carries TRBV5-1 and TRBJ1-5; D ambiguous. The CDR3 is 14 amino acids. Trimming took off 0 bases at V and 1 base at J, with 5 bases between the two ends. Germline V gene lookup returns CDR1 SGHRS and CDR2 YFSETQ. In DNA, the CDR3 is TGCGCCAGCAGCTTGGGAGGGAGCAATCAGCCCCAGCATTTT. This translates into CASSLGGSNQPQHF.

The rearrangement links TRBV4-1 to TRBJ1-5; 7 nucleotides line up with TRBD1. V trimming: 5 bases; J trimming: 4 bases; junction bases outside the gene matches: 11. The CDR3 totals 16 residues. Germline CDR1 MGHRA, CDR2 YSYEKL. The CDR3 loop is CASSSSGTDYNQPQHF. The CDR3 DNA sequence: TGCGCCAGCAGCTCCTCCGGGACAGACTATAATCAGCCCCAGCATTTT.

DNA for the CDR3: TGTGCCAGCACGGGACTACAAGAGACCCAGTACTTC. Protein sequence: CASTGLQETQYF. This chain connects TRBV6-5 to TRBJ2-5, with 7 bases that match TRBD2. Per the germline V gene, CDR1 is MNHEY and CDR2 is SVGAGI. This CDR3 has 12 residues. V was clipped by 7 bases and J by 2 bases; unmatched bases: 1.

The chain employs TRBV19 and TRBJ2-5; D might be TRBD1 (6 bases). Germline V gives CDR1 LNHDA, CDR2 SQIVND (reference sequence). Trimming took 1 base from V and 2 from J, leaving 17 bases between them. The CDR3 runs 17 residues. Here the CDR3 reads CASSIGQNQQGQETQYF. CDR3 DNA sequence: TGTGCCAGTAGTATAGGGCAAAATCAGCAGGGGCAAGAGACCCAGTACTTC.

J is TRBJ1-3 and V is TRBV5-1, with D tentatively TRBD1 (5 bases). This CDR3 has 15 amino acids. Germline V CDR1 and CDR2: SGHRS, YFSETQ. Deletions cut 2 bases from V and 0 bases from J, with 9 bases between. DNA of the CDR3: TGCGCCAGCAGCTTAGACAGCACCTCTGGAAACACCATATATTTT. This translates into CASSLDSTSGNTIYF.

The rearrangement links TRBV24-1 to TRBJ2-1, with D uncertain. V lost 8 bases and J 10 bases, leaving 11 bases between the germline ends. The CDR3 runs 11 residues. The germline CDR1 and CDR2 sequences are KGHDR and SFDVKD. The CDR3 coding sequence is TGTGCCACCACTCCCCAGGAAGAGCAGTTCTTC. Amino acids: CATTPQEEQFF.

Concerning this clone itself: One end of the junction is discordant with germline, which a read error may explain. The rearrangement links TRBV7-7 to TRBJ2-5, with 11 positions matching TRBD1. The CDR3 is made up of 16 amino acids. Germline V CDR1 and CDR2: SSHAT, FNYEAQ (reference sequence). CDR3 nucleotides: TGTGCTAGCAGCGCCGTCCGGGACAGGGGGCAAGAGACCCAGTACTTC. It yields the protein CASSAVRDRGQETQYF.

The rearrangement links TRBV18 to TRBJ1-4, with D hard to call. Trimming left V 3 bases short and J 3 bases short, with 14 bases between. The germline gives CDR1 KGHSH, CDR2 LQKENI. CDR3 length equals 16 residues. CDR3 nucleotides: TGTGCCAGCTCACCTTTAGAAGCTGCGTCTAATGAAAAACTGTTTTTT. It yields the protein CASSPLEAASNEKLFF.

The J gene is TRBJ1-2, the V gene TRBV28; 9 nucleotides line up with TRBD1. The CDR3 extends over 16 amino acids. After removal of 5 bases from V and 4 bases from J, the junction contained 11 bases not matched to a gene. CDR1 is MDHEN and CDR2 is SYDVKM in the germline V gene. The CDR3: CASSPQQGAHSYGYTF. The CDR3 bases are TGTGCCAGCAGTCCACAACAGGGGGCCCACTCCTATGGCTACACCTTC.